The 15 T cell receptor beta chains reported below all come from one sample, sequenced in a study of shared clonotypes between healthy human individuals. Sequencing used immunoSEQ multiplex PCR; TCRdb keeps in-frame clones, though not all of them. In the table there are some 1 million clones, around 74% of which are singletons. Sequencing was performed on memory CD4+ T cells sorted from blood. Subset specified: CD45RA-negative fraction. These receptors all come from a man between 18 and 35 years old in good health.

To note about this clone: A much larger clone lies one base from this, so it may be a read error. This chain connects TRBV9 to TRBJ2-3; D is ambiguous. The CDR3 runs to 12 residues. V was pared by 0 bases and J by 6 bases, with 5 bases between. Germline V gives CDR1 SGDLS, CDR2 YYNGEE. The DNA of the CDR3 is TGTGCCAGCAGCGTAGATGACGATACGCAGTATTTT. It specifies CASSVDDDTQYF.

The chain has TRBV6-1 and TRBJ1-2; D is unclear. Germline V gene data show CDR1 as MNHNS and CDR2 as SASEGT. The CDR3 is 13 residues long. V dropped 2 bases and J dropped 6 bases, with 10 bases sitting between them. CDR3 residues: CASSERSLDGYTF. The CDR3 DNA sequence: TGTGCCAGCAGTGAAAGGTCCTTGGATGGCTACACCTTC.

This clone was observed once. The V call is TRBV7-2, the J call TRBJ2-7; 8 bases map to TRBD2. The CDR3 sequence is 12 residues long. CDR1 is SGHTA, CDR2 FQGNSA, per germline. Unmatched junction bases numbered 3, after V lost 4 bases and J lost 7 bases. Here the CDR3 DNA reads TGTGCCAGCAGCTCTAGCGGGTGGGAGCAGTACTTC. Its protein is CASSSSGWEQYF.

The V call is TRBV6-6, the J call TRBJ2-7, with 12 bases that match TRBD1. With V trimmed by 6 bases and J by 9 bases, 9 bases remained unmatched. This CDR3 is 14 amino acids long. The germline gives CDR1 MNHNY, CDR2 SVGAGI (reference sequence). The CDR3 DNA reads as TGTGCCAGCAGAAAACCCGGGACAGGGGGCAGGCAGTACTTC. Protein product: CASRKPGTGGRQYF.

The J gene is TRBJ2-1, the V gene TRBV6-4; TRBD2 agrees at 12 bases. The CDR3 is 15 amino acids. The V gene's germline CDR1 is MRHNA and CDR2 SNTAGT. V lost 5 bases, J lost 7 bases, and 6 bases stayed unmatched. Written as DNA, the CDR3 is TGTGCCAGCAGTCTAGCGGGAGGGCCTGGAAATGAGCAGTTCTTC. It encodes CASSLAGGPGNEQFF.

The chain is built from TRBV9 and TRBJ2-1; 7 bases are shared with TRBD2. CDR3 length equals 15 residues. V lost 4 bases and J lost 2; bases outside the gene matches: 6. The germline CDR1 and CDR2 sequences are SGDLS and YYNGEE. CDR3 residues: CASSPTGTTYNEQFF. CDR3 DNA: TGTGCCAGCAGCCCCACCGGGACTACCTACAATGAGCAGTTCTTC.

In its sample, this clone was seen a few times. The V gene is TRBV5-1, the J gene TRBJ1-2; TRBD1 is a possible D gene (6 bases). Germline loops: CDR1 SGHRS, CDR2 YFSETQ. This CDR3 is built from 14 residues. Trimming removed 0 bases at V and 8 bases at J, with 14 bases between. The chain's CDR3 is CASSLATQGFGYTF. The CDR3 DNA is TGCGCCAGCAGCTTGGCGACACAGGGTTTCGGCTACACCTTC.

The rearrangement links TRBV10-3 to TRBJ1-1, with 8 nucleotides matching TRBD1. Trimming took 4 bases from V and 0 from J; bases not matched to a gene: 4. From germline, CDR1 is ENHRY and CDR2 SYGVKD. The CDR3 consists of 15 residues. The CDR3 here is CAISGWTGMNTEAFF. The CDR3 nucleotides read TGTGCCATCAGTGGGTGGACAGGGATGAACACTGAAGCTTTCTTT.

This sequence joins TRBV5-4 and TRBJ1-1, with unresolved D. Germline loops: CDR1 SGHNT, CDR2 YYREEE (reference sequence). Between the trimmed V and J ends, which lost 1 base and 1 base, there was a span of 8 bases. The CDR3 runs to 14 residues. The CDR3 spells CASSLNRENTEAFF. The CDR3 bases are TGTGCCAGCAGCTTGAATAGGGAGAACACTGAAGCTTTCTTT.

The chain recombines TRBV11-2 with TRBJ2-5, with 8 bases aligning to TRBD2. With 5 bases clipped from V and 5 bases from J, the junction kept 7 bases outside the gene matches. Per germline, CDR1 SGHAT and CDR2 FQNNGV. The CDR3 is 14 amino acids. This CDR3 reads CASSPRGGRETQYF. CDR3 coding DNA: TGTGCCAGCAGCCCCCGAGGCGGGAGGGAGACCCAGTACTTC.

The chain links TRBV5-1 to TRBJ2-3; no clear D. There are 15 residues in the CDR3. Trimming took 0 bases from V and 6 from J, leaving 14 bases between them. Germline V gene lookup returns CDR1 SGHRS and CDR2 YFSETQ. DNA for the CDR3: TGCGCCAGCAGCTTGGGTACTGCGGTTTATGATACGCAGTATTTT. Its protein is CASSLGTAVYDTQYF. Supplemented by reference TRBV5-1 and TRBJ2-3, the full variable domain reads KAGVTQTPRYLIKTRGQQVTLSCSPISGHRSVSWYQQTPGQGLQFLFEYFSETQRNKGNFPGRFSGRQFSNSRSEMNVSTLELGDSALYLCASSLGTAVYDTQYFGPGTRLTVL.

The chain is built from TRBV7-2 and TRBJ2-3; D is ambiguous. Germline V lookup: CDR1 SGHTA, CDR2 FQGNSA. V lost 5 bases and J 1 base, leaving 16 bases between the germline ends. The CDR3 is 16 residues long. The CDR3 loop is CASSPSLGLGTDTQYF. Written as DNA, the CDR3 is TGTGCCAGCAGCCCGAGCTTAGGTCTGGGCACAGATACGCAGTATTTT.

Here the CDR3 DNA reads TGCGCCAGCAGCGGACTAGCGGGGGGTAACAATGAGCAGTTCTTC. Its protein is CASSGLAGGNNEQFF. The chain uses TRBV5-1 and TRBJ2-1; 14 nucleotides line up with TRBD2. Germline V gives CDR1 SGHRS, CDR2 YFSETQ. CDR3 length: 15 residues. After removal of 4 bases from V and 5 bases from J, the junction contained 2 bases not matched to a gene.

This clone occurred once. The sample holds other DNA sequences that translate to the same CDR3. The rearrangement joins TRBV7-9 to TRBJ2-1; a weak D match, TRBD1 (5 bases). Germline-derived CDR1 and CDR2 are SEHNR and FQNEAQ (reference sequence). This CDR3 region has 13 residues. V dropped 2 bases and J dropped 7 bases, with 9 bases sitting between them. CDR3 amino acids: CASSLQGRNEQFF. DNA for the CDR3: TGTGCCAGCAGCTTACAGGGCAGAAATGAGCAGTTCTTC.

V and J are TRBV6-5 and TRBJ2-4, with D unresolved. Between the trimmed V and J ends, which lost 4 bases and 0 bases, there was a span of 7 bases. CDR3 size: 14 residues. Germline V gene data show CDR1 as MNHEY and CDR2 as SVGAGI. The DNA of the CDR3 is TGTGCCAGCAGTTTGGGGTTAGCCAAAAACATTCAGTACTTC. Protein: CASSLGLAKNIQYF.